Listed here are 15 T cell receptor beta chains from one sample, sequenced in a study of cytomegalovirus exposure and HLA in healthy donors. Primers included in the PCR were 60 Vbeta and 13 Jbeta primers. Clones were read by immunoSEQ multiplex PCR, and TCRdb kept only the in-frame ones, dropping some. The data contain more than 95,000 clones, less than 80% of them singletons. What was sequenced was PBMCs. Receptors originate from a woman between 45 and 65 years old in good health and CMV-seropositive.

The rearrangement joins TRBV19 to TRBJ1-3; no clear D. Germline CDR1 is LNHDA and CDR2 is SQIVND (reference sequence). The CDR3 extends over 16 amino acids. The germline V and J ends were trimmed by 1 base and 2 bases, with 12 bases remaining between them. This CDR3 reads CASSIASRETGNTIYF. In DNA form, the CDR3 reads TGTGCCAGTAGTATAGCGTCCCGGGAAACTGGAAACACCATATATTTT. The full variable domain, with the rest looked up from reference TRBV19 and TRBJ1-3, is DGGITQSPKYLFRKEGQNVTLSCEQNLNHDAMYWYRQDPGQGLRLIYYSQIVNDFQKGDIAEGYSVSREKKESFPLTVTSAQKNPTAFYLCASSIASRETGNTIYFGEGSWLTVV.

V is TRBV7-8 and J is TRBJ1-2, with 8 nucleotides matching TRBD1. V was clipped by 1 base and J by 6 bases; unmatched bases: 10. CDR1 and CDR2 from the germline V gene are SGHVS and FQNEAQ. The CDR3 is 16 residues long. DNA of the CDR3: TGTGCCAGCAGCTTAGTTATAGGACAGGGACATAATGGCTACACCTTC. Translating it yields CASSLVIGQGHNGYTF. The entire variable domain, with the rest obtained from reference TRBV7-8 and TRBJ1-2, is as follows: GAGVSQSPRYKVAKRGQDVALRCDPISGHVSLFWYQQALGQGPEFLTYFQNEAQLDKSGLPSDRFFAERPEGSVSTLKIQRTQQEDSAVYLCASSLVIGQGHNGYTFGSGTRLTVV.

The chain employs TRBV9 and TRBJ2-2; possible D gene TRBD2, 6 bases. CDR3 length: 19 amino acids. V was trimmed by 3 bases and J by 2 bases, leaving 23 bases between them. Per germline, CDR1 SGDLS and CDR2 YYNGEE. The CDR3 loop reads CASSAQEGLGSRNTGELFF. Here the CDR3 DNA reads TGTGCCAGCAGCGCACAGGAGGGATTGGGATCTAGAAACACCGGGGAGCTGTTTTTT.

The chain combines TRBV7-2 with TRBJ2-6, with 12 bases matching TRBD1. The germline CDR1 and CDR2 sequences are SGHTA and FQGNSA. This CDR3 has 18 amino acids. V shed 4 bases, J shed 0 bases, and the junction held 4 bases outside the gene matches. This CDR3 reads CASSSGTGGLSGANVLTF. As DNA, the CDR3 is TGTGCCAGCAGCTCGGGGACAGGGGGCCTCTCTGGGGCCAACGTCCTGACTTTC. Together with reference TRBV7-2 and TRBJ2-6, the CDR3 gives the full variable domain: GAGVSQSPSNKVTEKGKDVELRCDPISGHTALYWYRQSLGQGLEFLIYFQGNSAPDKSGLPSDRFSAERTGGSVSTLTIQRTQQEDSAVYLCASSSGTGGLSGANVLTFGAGSRLTVL.

This clone came up once. This sequence joins TRBV10-1 and TRBJ2-3; TRBD2 is a possible D gene (5 bases). Between the trimmed V and J ends, which lost 3 bases and 1 base, there was a span of 8 bases. This CDR3 region has 14 residues. Germline values: CDR1 WNHNN, CDR2 SYGVQD (reference sequence). The CDR3 reads CASSELVRTDTQYF. CDR3 in DNA: TGCGCCAGCAGTGAACTAGTACGCACAGATACGCAGTATTTT.

J is TRBJ2-3 and V is TRBV2; D might be TRBD1 (6 bases). Germline loops: CDR1 SNHLY, CDR2 FYNNEI. The CDR3 is made up of 12 amino acids. The V and J ends lost 8 bases and 6 bases respectively, with 12 bases between them. CDR3 loop: CASRTVADTQYF. In DNA form, the CDR3 reads TGTGCCAGCCGGACAGTGGCCGATACGCAGTATTTT.

The chain uses TRBV10-3 and TRBJ2-7, with 8 bases aligning to TRBD1. CDR1 ENHRY and CDR2 SYGVKD come from the germline V gene. Trimming at V came to 6 bases and at J to 5 bases, leaving 9 bases not matched to a gene. This CDR3 has 14 residues. This CDR3 is CAIRHVQGEHEQYF. The CDR3 DNA is TGTGCCATCAGGCACGTACAGGGGGAACACGAGCAGTACTTC.

The CDR3 loop reads CASSSGQGGEQYF. In nucleotides, the CDR3 is TGTGCCAGCAGTTCGGGACAGGGTGGCGAGCAGTACTTC. This sequence joins TRBV28 and TRBJ2-7; TRBD1 matches at 9 bases. Germline CDR1 and CDR2: MDHEN and SYDVKM. The CDR3 contains 13 residues. Trimming removed 4 bases from V and 6 bases from J; junction bases left unmatched: 4.

This clone has only a few counts. CDR3 protein: CASGGQGLYNEQFF. As DNA, the CDR3 is TGTGCCAGCGGAGGACAGGGCCTCTACAATGAGCAGTTCTTC. This chain uses TRBV27 with TRBJ2-1, with 8 bases identical to TRBD1. The CDR3 consists of 14 residues. In germline, CDR1 is MNHEY, CDR2 SMNVEV (reference sequence). The J segment lost 3 bases and the V segment lost 8 bases, leaving 6 bases of the junction unmatched.

The gene calls are TRBV19 and TRBJ2-2, with a tentative D call TRBD2 (6 bases). Germline values: CDR1 LNHDA, CDR2 SQIVND (reference sequence). The ends were cut back, 8 bases at V and 4 bases at J, with 20 bases in the middle. This CDR3 contains 16 residues. The CDR3 region is CASASLASGLTGELFF. Written as DNA, the CDR3 is TGTGCCAGTGCGTCTCTGGCCAGCGGGCTCACCGGGGAGCTGTTTTTT.

The gene calls are TRBV30 and TRBJ2-5; 7 bases align to TRBD2. Germline V gives CDR1 GTSNPN, CDR2 SVGIG (reference sequence). The CDR3 runs to 12 residues. The V segment lost 3 bases and the J segment 5 bases; nucleotides outside the gene matches: 3. The CDR3 nucleotides read TGTGCCTGGAGCCCCGGGGGGGAGACCCAGTACTTC. Its protein is CAWSPGGETQYF.

The chain joins TRBV4-1 to TRBJ2-2; 8 nucleotides match TRBD1. The CDR3 runs to 16 residues. Per germline, CDR1 MGHRA and CDR2 YSYEKL. The junction had 7 bases not matched to a gene; V was cut back by 2 bases and J by 5 bases. The DNA for the CDR3 is TGCGCCAGCAGCCAACCGGTGACAGGGGAAACCGGGGAGCTGTTTTTT. It is translated as CASSQPVTGETGELFF.

This rearrangement joins TRBV25-1 to TRBJ1-1; 8 nucleotides align to TRBD1. The CDR3 is 16 amino acids. Germline V gives CDR1 MGHDK, CDR2 SYGVNS. The ends lost 1 base at V and 2 bases at J; junction bases unmatched: 6. The CDR3 here is CASSESGAGGNTEAFF. The CDR3 region has the DNA TGTGCCAGCAGTGAATCAGGGGCAGGGGGCAACACTGAAGCTTTCTTT.

The chain employs TRBV6-1 and TRBJ2-1; no clear D gene. V was pared by 3 bases and J by 8 bases, with 14 bases between. Per the germline V gene, CDR1 is MNHNS and CDR2 is SASEGT. This CDR3 has 14 residues. The DNA of the CDR3 is TGTGCCAGCAGTGAGACTGGATCTGTCGATGAGCAGTTCTTC. Translation: CASSETGSVDEQFF.

This chain uses TRBV7-7 with TRBJ1-3; D unclear. The CDR3 is made up of 13 amino acids. Germline V CDR1 and CDR2: SSHAT, FNYEAQ (reference sequence). V was trimmed by 5 bases and J by 1 base, leaving 6 bases between them. The CDR3 region has the DNA TGTGCCAGCAGCCCAGATTCTGGAAACACCATATATTTT. Protein: CASSPDSGNTIYF.